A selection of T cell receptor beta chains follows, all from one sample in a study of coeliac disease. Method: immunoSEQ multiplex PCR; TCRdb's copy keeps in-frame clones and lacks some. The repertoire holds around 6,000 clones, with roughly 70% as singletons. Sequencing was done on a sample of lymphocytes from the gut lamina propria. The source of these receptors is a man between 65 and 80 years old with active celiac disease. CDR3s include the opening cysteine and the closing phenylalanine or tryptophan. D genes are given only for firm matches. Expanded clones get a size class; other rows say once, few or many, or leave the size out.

CDR3 DNA: TGTGCCAGTAGTACCGTAGCGGGAGGGTCCTACGAGCAGTACTTC
CDR3 protein: CASSTVAGGSYEQYF
clone size: few
V gene: TRBV19
D gene: TRBD2
J gene: TRBJ2-7

CDR3 DNA: TGTGCCAGCAGCTTGGCCTTCCGGGAGCACACCGGGGAGCTGTTTTTT
CDR3 protein: CASSLAFREHTGELFF
clone size: .
V gene: TRBV5-4
D gene: .
J gene: TRBJ2-2

CDR3 DNA: TGTGCCAGCGCCGGGACTAGCGGGGGGTATTGGGATACGCAGTATTTT
CDR3 protein: CASAGTSGGYWDTQYF
clone size: .
V gene: TRBV25-1
D gene: TRBD2
J gene: TRBJ2-3

CDR3 DNA: TGTGCCAGCAGCTCAATAGCGGGAGCGGGGGCCGGGGAGCAGTTCTTC
CDR3 protein: CASSSIAGAGAGEQFF
clone size: .
V gene: TRBV7-8
D gene: TRBD2
J gene: TRBJ2-1

CDR3 DNA: TGTGCCAGCAGCTTAGGATCTAGCGGGGGGGCTGCGGCGTTCTTC
CDR3 protein: CASSLGSSGGAAAFF
clone size: .
V gene: TRBV7-9
D gene: TRBD2
J gene: TRBJ2-1

CDR3 DNA: TGCGCCAGCAGCCCGACGGGGGACAGAGGTTTTAGGGAAAAACTGTTTTTT
CDR3 protein: CASSPTGDRGFREKLFF
clone size: .
V gene: TRBV5-1
D gene: TRBD1
J gene: TRBJ1-4

CDR3 DNA: TGTGCCAGCAGCCAATTCGCACAGGGTGTTGATCAGCCCCAGCATTTT
CDR3 protein: CASSQFAQGVDQPQHF
clone size: .
V gene: TRBV16
D gene: .
J gene: TRBJ1-5

CDR3 DNA: TGTGCCAGCAGCTACTACACAGATACGCAGTATTTT
CDR3 protein: CASSYYTDTQYF
clone size: few
V gene: TRBV7-2
D gene: .
J gene: TRBJ2-3

CDR3 DNA: TGTGCCAGCAGCCGTAGCGGGGTGAGCTCCTACAATGAGCAGTTCTTC
CDR3 protein: CASSRSGVSSYNEQFF
clone size: .
V gene: TRBV7-2
D gene: TRBD2
J gene: TRBJ2-1

CDR3 DNA: TGTGCCAGCAGCAGCCGACTAGCGGGAGGGGCTAGCACAGATACGCAGTATTTT
CDR3 protein: CASSSRLAGGASTDTQYF
clone size: few
V gene: TRBV7-6
D gene: TRBD2
J gene: TRBJ2-3

CDR3 DNA: TGTGCCAGCAGGGGACATGGGATTCGGTCGAACGAGCAGTACTTC
CDR3 protein: CASRGHGIRSNEQYF
clone size: few
V gene: TRBV2
D gene: .
J gene: TRBJ2-7

CDR3 DNA: TGTGCCAGCAGCTCCTTAGCGGGGGTTAACACCGGGGAGCTGTTTTTT
CDR3 protein: CASSSLAGVNTGELFF
clone size: .
V gene: TRBV7-2
D gene: TRBD2
J gene: TRBJ2-2

CDR3 DNA: TGTGCCAGCAGCTCAAGCGGGAGGTCCGCAGATACGCAGTATTTT
CDR3 protein: CASSSSGRSADTQYF
clone size: .
V gene: TRBV9
D gene: TRBD2
J gene: TRBJ2-3

CDR3 DNA: TGTGCCAGCAGTTTCGGAAGCGGGGGCGGATACGAGCAGTACTTC
CDR3 protein: CASSFGSGGGYEQYF
clone size: few
V gene: TRBV28
D gene: TRBD2
J gene: TRBJ2-7

CDR3 DNA: TGTGCCAGTAGTAGGCGGGACAGGGACTTTCAGCCCCAGCATTTT
CDR3 protein: CASSRRDRDFQPQHF
clone size: few
V gene: TRBV19
D gene: TRBD1
J gene: TRBJ1-5

CDR3 DNA: TGTGCCAGCAGCTTAAGGGGACAGGGGGACTCACCCCTCCACTTT
CDR3 protein: CASSLRGQGDSPLHF
clone size: .
V gene: TRBV7-2
D gene: TRBD1
J gene: TRBJ1-6

CDR3 DNA: TGTGCCAGCAGCACCGACTGGTTCTACGAGCAGTACTTC
CDR3 protein: CASSTDWFYEQYF
clone size: .
V gene: TRBV7-2
D gene: .
J gene: TRBJ2-7

CDR3 DNA: TGTGCCAGCAGCTCTCGGGTTGGGAATGAGCAGTTCTTC
CDR3 protein: CASSSRVGNEQFF
clone size: .
V gene: TRBV7-2
D gene: .
J gene: TRBJ2-1

CDR3 DNA: TGTGCCAGCAGCCCTGAGGGTACCAGCTCCTACGAGCAGTACTTC
CDR3 protein: CASSPEGTSSYEQYF
clone size: .
V gene: TRBV6-1
D gene: .
J gene: TRBJ2-7

CDR3 DNA: TGCGCCAGCAGCCAAGATCCGGAGGGGCTCGGTGAAAAACTGTTTTTT
CDR3 protein: CASSQDPEGLGEKLFF
clone size: .
V gene: TRBV4-1
D gene: .
J gene: TRBJ1-4

CDR3 DNA: TGTGCCAGCAGCCCCAGACAGGCGGGAGCTTACAATGAGCAGTTCTTC
CDR3 protein: CASSPRQAGAYNEQFF
clone size: .
V gene: TRBV7-8
D gene: .
J gene: TRBJ2-1

CDR3 DNA: TGTGCCAGCAGTTCTCCGACAGGGATGGGCTTCCAAGCTTTCTTT
CDR3 protein: CASSSPTGMGFQAFF
clone size: .
V gene: TRBV27
D gene: TRBD1
J gene: TRBJ1-1

CDR3 DNA: TGTGCCAGCACAGGCCAACTTCAATCCTCCTACAATGAGCAGTTCTTC
CDR3 protein: CASTGQLQSSYNEQFF
clone size: .
V gene: TRBV2
D gene: .
J gene: TRBJ2-1